Following are 29 T cell receptor beta chains from one sample sequenced in a study of response to subunit inactivated influenza vaccine. One entry per CDR3 protein results from TCRdb running MiXCR on the RT-PCR reads. The profile shows about 780,000 distinct CDR3 sequences, less than 20% of them singletons. Sequenced material: PBMCs from blood, taken 4 to 6 days after vaccination. The receptors were sampled from a man aged 50 or older who received an inactivated influenza vaccine.

About this clonotype itself: Possible read error: a much larger clone is one base away. The V call is TRBV3-1, the J call TRBJ1-1; no firm D call. Germline V gives CDR1 LGHDT, CDR2 YNNKEL (reference sequence). The CDR3 runs 13 residues. Trimming shortened V by 6 bases and J by 4 bases, and 12 bases separated the two germline ends. CDR3 sequence reads: CASSDPGGTEAFF. Here the CDR3 DNA reads TGTGCCAGCAGTGACCCCGGTGGCACTGAAGCTTTCTTT. Based on the CDR3 plus reference TRBV3-1 and TRBJ1-1, the full variable domain is DTAVSQTPKYLVTQMGNDKSIKCEQNLGHDTMYWYKQDSKKFLKIMFSYNNKELIINETVPNRFSPKSPDKAHLNLHINSLELGDSAVYFCASSDPGGTEAFFGQGTRLTVV.

This clonotype has more than one count but fewer than ten. This chain connects TRBV12-3 or TRBV12-4 to TRBJ1-5; D is perhaps TRBD1 (5 bases). The V end was cut by 1 base, the J end by 2 bases, with 9 bases between. The CDR3 is made up of 15 amino acids. Written as DNA, the CDR3 is TGTGCCAGCAGTTTAGGAGGGGCTCGCAATCAGCCCCAGCATTTT. It codes for CASSLGGARNQPQHF.

This clonotype has only a few counts. This rearrangement joins TRBV4-1 to TRBJ1-1; weak D call: TRBD1 (5 bases). Per germline, CDR1 MGHRA and CDR2 YSYEKL. V was cut by 5 bases and J by 5 bases, with 15 bases left in between. This CDR3 region has 14 residues. CDR3 DNA sequence: TGCGCCAGCAGCACACCCCGACAGCTGACTGAAGCTTTCTTT. The encoded protein is CASSTPRQLTEAFF.

In regard to this clonotype: No conserved phenylalanine or tryptophan is present at the end of the CDR3, so a read error is the likely explanation. The limits of the CDR3 on the DNA are not certain, so only TCRdb's listed CDR3 is given. This chain connects TRBV21-1 to TRBJ2-3; TRBD1, the D gene given by the table, was not confirmed from the DNA. TRBV21-1 is given as a pseudogene. The CDR3 length is 14 residues, termini included. The CDR3 loop is CASSHEAGFVGAVT.

The chain has TRBV18 and TRBJ2-1, with 11 bases fitting TRBD2. Germline V lookup: CDR1 KGHSH, CDR2 LQKENI. V dropped 5 bases and J dropped 3; count of bases not matched to a gene: 9. This CDR3 has 17 residues. This CDR3 is CASSSLTSGDRYNEQFF. Written as DNA, the CDR3 is TGTGCCAGCTCATCACTGACTAGCGGGGACCGCTACAATGAGCAGTTCTTC.

Ten or more counts support this clonotype. This chain joins TRBV27 and TRBJ2-7; 11 bases line up with TRBD1. The V and J ends lost 4 bases and 5 bases, in that order; junction bases with no gene match: 4. CDR1 is MNHEY, CDR2 SMNVEV, per germline (reference sequence). CDR3 length equals 14 residues. The chain's CDR3 is CASSSGTGGHEQYF. For the CDR3, the DNA is TGTGCCAGCAGTTCAGGGACAGGGGGTCACGAGCAGTACTTC.

The chain is built from TRBV4-3 and TRBJ2-2; D not resolved. There are 12 residues in the CDR3. Trimming left V 3 bases short and J 8 bases short, with 7 bases between. Germline V gene data show CDR1 as LGHNA and CDR2 as YSLEER. CDR3 residues: CASSQGRGELFF. CDR3 bases: TGCGCCAGCAGCCAGGGTAGGGGGGAGCTGTTTTTT.

This chain joins TRBV3-1 and TRBJ2-3, with no clear D. The CDR3 has 18 amino acids. Germline CDR1 and CDR2: LGHDT and YNNKEL (reference sequence). V lost 4 bases and J lost 2, with 22 bases in between. CDR3 sequence: CASSPNLGRSGDTDTQYF. The CDR3 DNA sequence: TGTGCCAGCAGCCCCAATCTAGGGCGGTCTGGCGACACAGATACGCAGTATTTT.

This chain links TRBV12-3 or TRBV12-4 with TRBJ2-2, with 10 bases matching TRBD2. Unmatched junction bases numbered 3, after V lost 5 bases and J lost 6 bases. The CDR3 spans 14 residues. The CDR3 is CASSQGLASGELFF. CDR3 coding DNA: TGTGCCAGCAGTCAGGGACTAGCGTCCGGGGAGCTGTTTTTT.

The J gene is TRBJ2-7, the V gene TRBV7-2; 7 bases line up with TRBD2. Germline-derived CDR1 and CDR2 are SGHTA and FQGNSA. With V trimmed by 4 bases and J by 2 bases, 8 bases remained unmatched. The length of the CDR3 is 15 residues. CDR3 region: CASSSQRGITYEQYF. CDR3 nucleotides: TGTGCCAGCAGCTCGCAGCGGGGAATTACCTACGAGCAGTACTTC. Using reference TRBV7-2 and TRBJ2-7 for the parts outside the CDR3, the full variable domain is GAGVSQSPSNKVTEKGKDVELRCDPISGHTALYWYRQSLGQGLEFLIYFQGNSAPDKSGLPSDRFSAERTGGSVSTLTIQRTQQEDSAVYLCASSSQRGITYEQYFGPGTRLTVT.

This clonotype has only a few counts. The J gene is TRBJ2-1, the V gene TRBV15; 9 bases agree with TRBD2. Trimming took 1 base from V and 5 from J; bases not matched to a gene: 9. This CDR3 is 17 amino acids long. Germline V CDR1 and CDR2: LNHNV, YYDKDF (reference sequence). CDR3 region: CATSRAWAGGPHNEQFF. In nucleotides, the CDR3 is TGTGCCACCAGCAGAGCTTGGGCGGGAGGGCCCCACAATGAGCAGTTCTTC.

This clonotype showed up many times. This rearrangement joins TRBV7-2 to TRBJ1-4; D ambiguous. This CDR3 is built from 14 residues. The ends were cut back, 3 bases at V and 7 bases at J, with 12 bases in the middle. Germline CDR1 SGHTA, CDR2 FQGNSA. CDR3 DNA sequence: TGTGCCAGCAGCTTTCCCACCAGATCTGAAAAACTGTTTTTT. It encodes CASSFPTRSEKLFF.

This sequence joins TRBV6-2 or TRBV6-3 and TRBJ2-6; D not resolved. Germline V gene lookup returns CDR1 MNHEY and CDR2 SVGEGT. This CDR3 region has 15 residues. The V end was cut by 2 bases, the J end by 0 bases, with 5 bases between. CDR3 region: CASSYASSGANVLTF. The CDR3 DNA sequence: TGTGCCAGCAGTTACGCGTCCTCTGGGGCCAACGTCCTGACTTTC.

This clonotype was seen a handful of times. The CDR3: CASSLGLAGAGEQYF. CDR3 nucleotides: TGTGCCAGCAGCTTAGGACTAGCGGGAGCTGGGGAGCAGTACTTC. The chain combines TRBV7-8 with TRBJ2-7, with TRBD2 identical over 12 bases. Trimming cost V 1 base and J 7 bases; bases outside gene matches: 5. This CDR3 is 15 amino acids long. CDR1 is SGHVS and CDR2 is FQNEAQ in the germline V gene.

This clonotype was seen repeatedly, ten times or more. V and J are TRBV29-1 and TRBJ2-1; D gene unclear. V was shortened by 2 bases and J by 0 bases, with 8 bases between the two germline ends. The germline gives CDR1 SQVTM, CDR2 ANQGSEA. The CDR3 has 14 residues. CDR3 in amino acids: CSVERQSSYNEQFF. DNA for the CDR3: TGCAGCGTTGAACGGCAGAGCTCCTACAATGAGCAGTTCTTC.

About this clonotype itself: One end of the junction varies from germline; a read error may be responsible. J is TRBJ2-5 and V is TRBV6-5, with a possible D match to TRBD1 (6 bases). The CDR3 loop spans 13 amino acids. Per the germline V gene, CDR1 is MNHEY and CDR2 is SVGAGI. Here the CDR3 DNA reads TGTGCCAGCAATTACGTACAGGGAGAGACCCAGTACTTC. Its protein is CASNYVQGETQYF.

The rearrangement links TRBV9 to TRBJ2-3, with a tentative D call TRBD1 (6 bases). This CDR3 spans 14 amino acids. The germline V and J ends were trimmed by 3 bases and 4 bases, with 12 bases remaining between them. Per germline, CDR1 SGDLS and CDR2 YYNGEE. CDR3 nucleotides: TGTGCCAGCAGCGCGGAAGGGGGTCCAGATACGCAGTATTTT. Amino acid sequence: CASSAEGGPDTQYF.

The chain is built from TRBV29-1 and TRBJ2-1; TRBD2 matches 10 bases. The trim removed 5 bases at V and 1 base at J, leaving 17 bases unmatched. The germline V gene encodes CDR1 SQVTM and CDR2 ANQGSEA. This CDR3 contains 19 residues. In DNA, the CDR3 is TGCAGCGTTAAAACGACTAGCGGGCTGGGATCTGGATCCTACAATGAGCAGTTCTTC. Translated: CSVKTTSGLGSGSYNEQFF.

The chain couples TRBV7-9 to TRBJ2-1; D ambiguous. CDR3 length: 16 amino acids. From germline, CDR1 is SEHNR and CDR2 FQNEAQ (reference sequence). V gave up 4 bases and J gave up 4 bases, with 17 bases separating them. The CDR3 region has the DNA TGTGCCAGCAGCTCCCCTTTCCATGAGGCGTACAATGAGCAGTTCTTC. Amino acid sequence: CASSSPFHEAYNEQFF.

This clonotype was counted at least ten times. The chain couples TRBV12-3 or TRBV12-4 to TRBJ1-5; D remains ambiguous. The CDR3 is made up of 15 amino acids. Trimming took off 3 bases at V and 2 bases at J, with 11 bases between the two ends. CDR3 in DNA: TGTGCCAGCAGTTTTGTCGGTGGGCGCAATCAGCCCCAGCATTTT. Its translation is CASSFVGGRNQPQHF.

The gene calls are TRBV5-1 and TRBJ1-1; D is undetermined. Germline V gives CDR1 SGHRS, CDR2 YFSETQ. The V end lost 1 base, the J end lost 1 base, and 11 bases lay between the germline ends. The CDR3 consists of 15 residues. The CDR3 reads CASSLNPTGNTEAFF. The CDR3 region has the DNA TGCGCCAGCAGCTTGAACCCAACCGGGAACACTGAAGCTTTCTTT.

The chain links TRBV12-3 or TRBV12-4 to TRBJ2-7; TRBD1 aligns across 7 bases. The CDR3 is 13 residues long. After removal of 6 bases from V and 3 bases from J, the junction contained 5 bases not matched to a gene. This CDR3 reads CASSTGQIYEQYF. The CDR3 DNA reads TGTGCCAGCAGCACGGGACAGATCTACGAGCAGTACTTC.

This rearrangement joins TRBV2 to TRBJ2-7; possible D gene TRBD1, 6 bases. The germline V and J ends were trimmed by 3 bases and 5 bases, with 14 bases remaining between them. The CDR3 is 14 residues long. Germline-derived CDR1 and CDR2 are SNHLY and FYNNEI. CDR3: CASSDGTSWNEQYF. Here the CDR3 DNA reads TGTGCCAGCAGTGACGGGACAAGTTGGAACGAGCAGTACTTC.

This clonotype was detected a few times. The V call is TRBV5-1, the J call TRBJ2-7; D is unclear. In germline, CDR1 is SGHRS, CDR2 YFSETQ. There are 16 residues in the CDR3. The ends were cut back, 1 base at V and 2 bases at J, with 16 bases in the middle. Written as DNA, the CDR3 is TGCGCCAGCAGCTTGATATCGGGTCTCGAAACCTACGAGCAGTACTTC. It codes for CASSLISGLETYEQYF.

This clonotype was recorded at least ten times. The chain uses TRBV12-3 or TRBV12-4 and TRBJ2-1; TRBD2 agrees at 9 bases. V shed 5 bases, J shed 1 base, and the junction held 6 bases outside the gene matches. The CDR3 loop spans 16 amino acids. Written as DNA, the CDR3 is TGTGCCAGCAGTACCTCGACTAGCGGATCCTACAATGAGCAGTTCTTC. Its translation is CASSTSTSGSYNEQFF.

The chain uses TRBV20-1 and TRBJ2-1; 12 positions match TRBD2. V shed 5 bases, J shed 4 bases, and the junction held 0 bases outside the gene matches. Germline CDR1 DFQATT, CDR2 SNEGSKA (reference sequence). This CDR3 has 13 residues. The CDR3 sequence is CSAGLAGYNEQFF. The DNA for the CDR3 is TGCAGTGCTGGACTAGCGGGATACAATGAGCAGTTCTTC.

This clonotype has more than one count but fewer than ten. This rearrangement joins TRBV19 to TRBJ1-1; TRBD1 matches 10 bases. CDR3 size: 16 residues. V lost 8 bases to trimming and J lost 0 bases; unmatched junction nucleotides: 9. In germline, CDR1 is LNHDA, CDR2 SQIVND (reference sequence). The CDR3 protein is CASQSRDRGMNTEAFF. In DNA, the CDR3 is TGTGCCAGTCAAAGCCGGGACAGGGGAATGAACACTGAAGCTTTCTTT.

This rearrangement joins TRBV7-2 to TRBJ2-3; D uncertain. Germline loops: CDR1 SGHTA, CDR2 FQGNSA. The CDR3 loop spans 16 amino acids. Trimming stripped 1 base from V and 0 bases from J, with 11 bases between. CDR3: CASSLEGVRSTDTQYF. In DNA, the CDR3 is TGTGCCAGCAGCTTAGAGGGCGTCCGGAGCACAGATACGCAGTATTTT.

In this sample, this clonotype turned up once. The junction shows a germline mismatch at one end, possibly a read error. The rearrangement links TRBV19 to TRBJ2-7; D call uncertain. The CDR3 covers 13 residues. Per the germline V gene, CDR1 is LNHDA and CDR2 is SQIVND (reference sequence). The CDR3 DNA reads TGTGCCAGTAGTCTAGACCCACTCTACGAGCAGTACTTC. Protein product: CASSLDPLYEQYF. The variable domain in full, completed from reference TRBV19 and TRBJ2-7, reads DGGITQSPKYLFRKEGQNVTLSCEQNLNHDAMYWYRQDPGQGLRLIYYSQIVNDFQKGDIAEGYSVSREKKESFPLTVTSAQKNPTAFYLCASSLDPLYEQYFGPGTRLTVT.